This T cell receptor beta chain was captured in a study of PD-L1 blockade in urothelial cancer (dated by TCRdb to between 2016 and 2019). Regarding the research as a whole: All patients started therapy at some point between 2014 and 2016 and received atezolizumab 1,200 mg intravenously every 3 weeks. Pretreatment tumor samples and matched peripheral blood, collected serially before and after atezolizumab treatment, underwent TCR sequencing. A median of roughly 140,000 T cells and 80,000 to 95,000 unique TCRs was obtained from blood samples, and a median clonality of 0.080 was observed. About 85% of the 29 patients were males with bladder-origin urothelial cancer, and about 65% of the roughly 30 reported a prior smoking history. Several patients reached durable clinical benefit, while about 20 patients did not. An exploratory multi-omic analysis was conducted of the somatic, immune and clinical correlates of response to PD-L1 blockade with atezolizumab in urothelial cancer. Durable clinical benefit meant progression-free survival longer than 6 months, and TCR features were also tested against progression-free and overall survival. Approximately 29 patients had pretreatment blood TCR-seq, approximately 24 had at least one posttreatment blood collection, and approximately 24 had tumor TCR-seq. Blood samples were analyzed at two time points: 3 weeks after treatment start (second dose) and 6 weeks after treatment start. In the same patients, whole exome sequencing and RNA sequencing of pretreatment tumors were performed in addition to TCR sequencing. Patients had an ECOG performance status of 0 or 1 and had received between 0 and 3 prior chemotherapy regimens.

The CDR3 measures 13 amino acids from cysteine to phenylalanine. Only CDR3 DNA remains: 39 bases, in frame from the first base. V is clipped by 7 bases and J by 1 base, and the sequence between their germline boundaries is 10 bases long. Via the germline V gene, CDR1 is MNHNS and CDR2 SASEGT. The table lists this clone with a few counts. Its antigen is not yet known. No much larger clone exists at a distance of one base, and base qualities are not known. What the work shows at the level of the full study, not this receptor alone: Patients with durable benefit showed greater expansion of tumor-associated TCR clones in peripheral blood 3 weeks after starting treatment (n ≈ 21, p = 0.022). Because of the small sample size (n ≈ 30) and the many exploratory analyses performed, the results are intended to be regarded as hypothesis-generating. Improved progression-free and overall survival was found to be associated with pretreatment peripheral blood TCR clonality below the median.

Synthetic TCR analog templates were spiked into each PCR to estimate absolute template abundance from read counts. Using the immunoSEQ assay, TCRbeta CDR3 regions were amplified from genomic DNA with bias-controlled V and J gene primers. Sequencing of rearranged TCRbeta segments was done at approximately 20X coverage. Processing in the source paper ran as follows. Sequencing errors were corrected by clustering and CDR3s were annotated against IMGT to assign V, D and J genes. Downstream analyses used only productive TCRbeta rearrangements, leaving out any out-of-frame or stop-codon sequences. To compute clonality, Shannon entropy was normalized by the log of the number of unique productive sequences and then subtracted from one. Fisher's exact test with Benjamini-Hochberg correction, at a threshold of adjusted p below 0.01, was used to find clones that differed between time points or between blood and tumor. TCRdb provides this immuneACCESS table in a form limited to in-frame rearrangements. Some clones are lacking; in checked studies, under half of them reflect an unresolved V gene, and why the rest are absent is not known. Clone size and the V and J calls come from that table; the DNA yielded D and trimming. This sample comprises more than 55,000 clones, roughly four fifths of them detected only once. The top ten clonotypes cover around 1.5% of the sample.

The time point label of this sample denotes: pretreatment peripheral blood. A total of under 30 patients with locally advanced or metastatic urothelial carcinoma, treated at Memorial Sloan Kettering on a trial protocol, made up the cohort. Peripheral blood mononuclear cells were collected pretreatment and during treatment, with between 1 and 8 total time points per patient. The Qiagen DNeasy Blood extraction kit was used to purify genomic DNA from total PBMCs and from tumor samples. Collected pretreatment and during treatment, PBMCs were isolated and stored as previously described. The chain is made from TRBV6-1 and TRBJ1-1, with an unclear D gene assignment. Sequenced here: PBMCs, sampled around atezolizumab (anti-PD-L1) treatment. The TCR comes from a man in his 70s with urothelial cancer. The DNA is TGTGCCAGCAAGCGGGATCCGAACACTGAAGCTTTCTTT. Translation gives CASKRDPNTEAFF.